This T cell receptor beta chain emerged from a study of cytomegalovirus exposure and HLA in healthy donors. Study overall: The 120 or so validation repertoires were produced on the same platform as the approximately 620 repertoires of the first cohort. This was reported in a later analysis.

TCRdb keeps only in-frame clones here, not all; method: immunoSEQ multiplex PCR. The sample includes roughly 220,000 clones, over 80% of them seen just once. About this clone: Its antigen is unidentified.

Regarding the study as a whole: One later analysis, an examination of the roughly 110 validation repertoires, found that first-cohort TCR clusters tended to co-occur in them. The classifier was said to identify cytomegalovirus status with high specificity and sensitivity.

The germline gives CDR1 GTSNPN, CDR2 SVGIG (reference sequence). CDR3 length equals 15 residues. J was trimmed by 5 bases and V by 0 bases; bases with no gene match: 8. The sequencing sample was made of PBMCs. This TCR came from a woman under 30 in good health and CMV-seronegative. This chain connects TRBV30 to TRBJ1-2; 8 positions agree with TRBD1. The DNA of the CDR3 is TGTGCCTGGAGTGTACGGGCAGGGGGCTTGTATGGCTACACCTTC. Its translation is CAWSVRAGGLYGYTF.